This passage covers 24 T cell receptor beta chains from one sample sequenced in a study of blood T cell repertoires in COVID-19. Assay: immunoSEQ multiplex PCR; the TCRdb copy retains only in-frame clones and omits some. This repertoire shows around 30,000 clones, around 83% found once; its top ten account for almost 25%. Sample: peripheral blood. The receptors come from a human donor in a cohort sampled during active COVID-19.

The V and J genes are TRBV6-2 or TRBV6-3 and TRBJ2-5, with TRBD2 matching 9 bases. The CDR3 runs 16 residues. Germline assignment: CDR1 MNHEY and CDR2 SVGEGT. The ends lost 1 base at V and 0 bases at J; junction bases unmatched: 3. CDR3 region: CASSYLPSGDQETQYF. CDR3 bases: TGTGCCAGCAGTTACTTGCCTAGCGGGGACCAAGAGACCCAGTACTTC.

CDR3 coding DNA: TGTGCCAGCAGTTCGACACCCAAAAACATTCAGTACTTC. Its translation is CASSSTPKNIQYF. The chain has TRBV6-5 and TRBJ2-4; no definite D call. This CDR3 contains 13 residues. The V end was cut by 4 bases, the J end by 2 bases, with 6 bases between. Germline V gene lookup returns CDR1 MNHEY and CDR2 SVGAGI.

This clone was counted a single time. The chain employs TRBV29-1 and TRBJ2-3, with D perhaps matching TRBD1 (8 bases). The CDR3 covers 17 residues. The V end was cut by 3 bases, the J end by 0 bases, with 19 bases between. Germline V gene data show CDR1 as SQVTM and CDR2 as ANQGSEA. The CDR3 bases are TGCAGCGTTGATTCCCTCCTACAGGGGGGGAGCACAGATACGCAGTATTTT. Translation gives CSVDSLLQGGSTDTQYF.

The chain recombines TRBV27 with TRBJ2-5, with D unresolved. CDR1 is MNHEY and CDR2 is SMNVEV in the germline V gene (reference sequence). The CDR3 runs 12 residues. Deletions cut 6 bases from V and 1 base from J, with 6 bases between. The CDR3 coding sequence is TGTGCCAGCAGCGGCGGCCAAGAGACCCAGTACTTC. It specifies CASSGGQETQYF.

This clone has just a few counts. The chain is built from TRBV28 and TRBJ1-5; weak D call: TRBD1 (5 bases). Trimming cost V 8 bases and J 6 bases, with 14 bases left between them. The length of the CDR3 is 13 residues. Germline V CDR1 and CDR2: MDHEN, SYDVKM. The CDR3 nucleotides are TGTGCCAGCCTTGGGGCGGGGGGTCAGCCCCAGCATTTT. This gives the protein CASLGAGGQPQHF.

The sample holds a few counts of this clone. V usage is TRBV5-1 and J usage is TRBJ2-7; TRBD2 agrees at 11 bases. The J segment lost 4 bases and the V segment lost 4 bases, leaving 4 bases of the junction unmatched. The length of the CDR3 is 14 residues. Germline V gene lookup returns CDR1 SGHRS and CDR2 YFSETQ. The CDR3 sequence: CASSQGLAGYEQYF. CDR3 in DNA: TGCGCCAGCAGCCAAGGACTAGCGGGTTACGAGCAGTACTTC. Full variable domain (outside the CDR3, taken from reference TRBV5-1 and TRBJ2-7): KAGVTQTPRYLIKTRGQQVTLSCSPISGHRSVSWYQQTPGQGLQFLFEYFSETQRNKGNFPGRFSGRQFSNSRSEMNVSTLELGDSALYLCASSQGLAGYEQYFGPGTRLTVT.

The chain recombines TRBV18 with TRBJ1-1; the D is unclear. CDR1 and CDR2 from the germline V gene are KGHSH and LQKENI. CDR3 size: 13 residues. The V gene lost 8 bases and the J gene lost 2 bases, with 12 bases spanning the gap. CDR3 in DNA: TGTGCCAGCCTTATTACACGAAACACTGAAGCTTTCTTT. Its protein is CASLITRNTEAFF.

V gene TRBV27 combines with J gene TRBJ1-1, with a weak D call TRBD1 (5 bases). This CDR3 region has 17 residues. Germline CDR1 MNHEY, CDR2 SMNVEV (reference sequence). The V end lost 2 bases, the J end lost 0 bases, and 16 bases lay between the germline ends. CDR3 coding DNA: TGTGCCAGCAGTTTAGATTGGGGCCCTGGGATGAACACTGAAGCTTTCTTT. Its protein is CASSLDWGPGMNTEAFF.

The chain joins TRBV6-5 to TRBJ2-7, with D maybe TRBD2 (5 bases). Trimming stripped 7 bases from V and 0 bases from J, with 10 bases between. CDR3 size: 13 residues. Per the germline V gene, CDR1 is MNHEY and CDR2 is SVGAGI. CDR3: CASIRADSYEQYF. The CDR3 DNA reads as TGTGCCAGCATACGAGCGGACTCCTACGAGCAGTACTTC.

This clone showed up just a few times. The chain recombines TRBV6-2 or TRBV6-3 with TRBJ1-5, with 8 positions matching TRBD1. CDR1 and CDR2 (germline): MNHEY, SVGEGT. V lost 2 bases to trimming and J lost 6 bases; unmatched junction nucleotides: 6. The CDR3 is 15 residues long. Here the CDR3 reads CASSYTGQEGQPQHF. The CDR3 nucleotides are TGTGCCAGCAGTTACACGGGACAGGAGGGTCAGCCCCAGCATTTT.

This rearrangement joins TRBV5-4 to TRBJ1-1; weak D call: TRBD1 (6 bases). Trimming cost V 2 bases and J 3 bases, with 17 bases left between them. CDR1 and CDR2 from the germline V gene are SGHNT and YYREEE (reference sequence). There are 16 residues in the CDR3. CDR3 in amino acids: CASSFDAGVGDTEAFF. The CDR3 coding sequence is TGTGCCAGCAGCTTCGATGCAGGGGTAGGAGACACTGAAGCTTTCTTT.

This chain joins TRBV7-2 and TRBJ1-6; 8 bases are a match to TRBD1. The CDR3 runs 14 residues. The junction had 6 bases not matched to a gene; V was cut back by 6 bases and J by 8 bases. Germline V gene sequence: CDR1 SGHTA, CDR2 FQGNSA. The DNA for the CDR3 is TGTGCCAGCAGTCGGACAGGGTATGATTCACCCCTCCACTTT. Encoded protein: CASSRTGYDSPLHF.

The chain joins TRBV19 to TRBJ2-5; 10 nucleotides line up with TRBD2. V shed 3 bases and J 3 bases; nucleotides not matched to a gene: 4. In germline, CDR1 is LNHDA, CDR2 SQIVND (reference sequence). The CDR3 consists of 15 residues. The CDR3 DNA follows: TGTGCCAGTAGTATCTCTAGCGGGGGAAAAGAGACCCAGTACTTC. Protein product: CASSISSGGKETQYF. The variable domain in full, completed from reference TRBV19 and TRBJ2-5, reads DGGITQSPKYLFRKEGQNVTLSCEQNLNHDAMYWYRQDPGQGLRLIYYSQIVNDFQKGDIAEGYSVSREKKESFPLTVTSAQKNPTAFYLCASSISSGGKETQYFGPGTRLLVL.

J is TRBJ1-2 and V is TRBV9, with 7 bases identical to TRBD1. This CDR3 region has 13 residues. V trimming: 2 bases; J trimming: 4 bases; junction bases outside the gene matches: 2. Germline CDR1 and CDR2: SGDLS and YYNGEE. The CDR3: CASSVGTVYGYTF. The DNA of the CDR3 is TGTGCCAGCAGCGTTGGGACAGTCTATGGCTACACCTTC.

This rearrangement joins TRBV7-9 to TRBJ2-7; TRBD2 agrees at 13 bases. The J segment lost 8 bases and the V segment lost 5 bases, leaving 9 bases of the junction unmatched. Germline CDR1 is SEHNR and CDR2 is FQNEAQ (reference sequence). There are 15 residues in the CDR3. The CDR3 spells CASSPTTSGRPKQYF. In DNA form, the CDR3 reads TGTGCCAGCAGCCCAACGACTAGCGGGAGGCCTAAGCAGTACTTC.

The V gene is TRBV4-3, the J gene TRBJ2-7; perhaps TRBD1 as D (6 bases). Germline lookup yields CDR1 LGHNA and CDR2 YSLEER. The CDR3 length is 15 residues. V shed 1 base and J shed 3 bases, with 13 bases lying between them. DNA of the CDR3: TGCGCCAGCAGCCAAGGGGGGCGGGTACTCTACGAGCAGTACTTC. Translation gives CASSQGGRVLYEQYF.

V usage is TRBV6-6 and J usage is TRBJ1-1, with D uncertain. Germline CDR1 is MNHNY and CDR2 is SVGAGI (reference sequence). The CDR3 consists of 12 residues. V dropped 2 bases and J dropped 8 bases, with 9 bases sitting between them. The CDR3 protein is CASSYPPYEAFF. CDR3 coding DNA: TGTGCCAGCAGTTACCCACCCTACGAAGCTTTCTTT.

V gene TRBV4-2 combines with J gene TRBJ2-3; D uncertain. The germline CDR1 and CDR2 sequences are LGHNA and YNFKEQ. Trimming stripped 4 bases from V and 6 bases from J, with 11 bases between. The CDR3 has 13 amino acids. CDR3: CASSPSLDDTQYF. The CDR3 DNA reads as TGTGCCAGCAGCCCTTCCCTAGATGATACGCAGTATTTT.

The V gene is TRBV6-1, the J gene TRBJ1-2; TRBD1 might be the D (5 bases). The V end was cut by 3 bases, the J end by 2 bases, with 13 bases between. CDR3 length equals 15 residues. Germline assignment: CDR1 MNHNS and CDR2 SASEGT. The CDR3 DNA follows: TGTGCCAGCAGTGAGGGGCCCGGGGGGAACTATGGCTACACCTTC. The encoded protein is CASSEGPGGNYGYTF.

The chain has TRBV5-1 and TRBJ2-2; 9 bases are shared with TRBD1. Trimming removed 3 bases from V and 7 bases from J; junction bases left unmatched: 13. This CDR3 spans 17 amino acids. CDR1 and CDR2 (germline): SGHRS, YFSETQ. The CDR3 DNA sequence: TGCGCCAGCAGCTCACGAATAAGACAGGGGGGCAACGGGGAGCTGTTTTTT. It codes for CASSSRIRQGGNGELFF. Full variable domain (rest looked up from reference TRBV5-1 and TRBJ2-2): KAGVTQTPRYLIKTRGQQVTLSCSPISGHRSVSWYQQTPGQGLQFLFEYFSETQRNKGNFPGRFSGRQFSNSRSEMNVSTLELGDSALYLCASSSRIRQGGNGELFFGEGSRLTVL.

The V and J genes are TRBV7-9 and TRBJ1-4, with 8 bases aligning to TRBD1. The CDR3 runs 13 residues. The V segment lost 6 bases and the J segment 8 bases; nucleotides outside the gene matches: 5. Germline V gives CDR1 SEHNR, CDR2 FQNEAQ (reference sequence). CDR3 region: CASRTGESEKLFF. As DNA, the CDR3 is TGTGCCAGCAGGACAGGGGAAAGCGAAAAACTGTTTTTT.

The table lists this clone with a count of one. The chain uses TRBV6-6 and TRBJ2-7; a weak D match, TRBD2 (7 bases). Germline V gives CDR1 MNHNY, CDR2 SVGAGI (reference sequence). The CDR3 runs to 16 residues. V was clipped by 2 bases and J by 3 bases, with 17 bases between them. Here the CDR3 reads CASSYGGVQGGYEQYF. The CDR3 DNA reads as TGTGCCAGCAGTTACGGGGGGGTACAGGGTGGCTACGAGCAGTACTTC.

The rearrangement uses TRBV10-3 and TRBJ2-3; TRBD2 matches at 7 bases. Germline CDR1 reads ENHRY; CDR2 reads SYGVKD. The V segment lost 10 bases and the J segment 3 bases; nucleotides outside the gene matches: 7. The CDR3 spans 13 residues. CDR3 DNA: TGTGCCACTGGACTAGAAGGGACAGATACGCAGTATTTT. Residues: CATGLEGTDTQYF.

The J gene is TRBJ1-4, the V gene TRBV18; 7 bases are shared with TRBD1. This CDR3 region has 14 residues. Per germline, CDR1 KGHSH and CDR2 LQKENI. V lost 2 bases and J lost 7; bases outside the gene matches: 4. The CDR3 is CASSPGGQPEKLFF. The CDR3 bases are TGTGCCAGCTCACCAGGGGGACAGCCTGAAAAACTGTTTTTT. Looking up the rest from reference TRBV18 and TRBJ1-4 gives the full variable domain: NAGVMQNPRHLVRRRGQEARLRCSPMKGHSHVYWYRQLPEEGLKFMVYLQKENIIDESGMPKERFSAEFPKEGPSILRIQQVVRGDSAAYFCASSPGGQPEKLFFGSGTQLSVL.